A single sample gave rise to the 2 T cell receptor beta chains below, sequenced in a study of T-cell reconstitution after alpha-beta-depleted transplantation in children listed by TCRdb under 2016. Library creation used PCR. The data were produced on an Illumina HiSeq 2500. Molecular barcoding was employed in the preparation of TCR libraries, with unique molecular identifiers being used to normalize TCRbeta repertoire quantification. Clones were called with MiXCR by TCRdb after fastp trimmed the public reads at Q25, and only in-frame beta chains were retained. Each entry is one CDR3 protein sequence, shown with its most common DNA and genes. The sample records more than 15,000 distinct CDR3 sequences, over 10% of which are singletons. The ten largest clones capture 71% of the sample. Read against the paper, the sample's treatment or condition label means: allogeneic hematopoietic cell transplantation with graft depleted of TCRalphabeta T cells and CD19 B cells.

The material was PBMCs, mostly from graft donor cells, obtained 180 days after TCRalphabeta/CD19-depleted stem cell transplant. Source of these receptors: a boy in the first two years of life who had a stem cell transplant for Wiskott-Aldrich syndrome, so the T cells may come from the graft donor.

This clonotype showed up just a few times. The genes are TRBV7-9 and TRBJ1-3; D is perhaps TRBD1 (5 bases). The germline V gene has CDR1 SEHNR and CDR2 FQNEAQ (reference sequence). V was clipped by 10 bases and J by 4 bases, with 14 bases between them. The CDR3 spans 13 residues. In DNA, the CDR3 is TGTGCCACAGAGCGCAGGGTGGGAAACACCATATATTTT. Translated, it gives CATERRVGNTIYF.

This clonotype came up many times. This rearrangement joins TRBV4-1 to TRBJ2-7, with D unclear. The V gene's germline CDR1 is MGHRA and CDR2 YSYEKL. V lost 0 bases to trimming and J lost 7 bases, with 25 bases between them. The length of the CDR3 is 18 residues. The CDR3 nucleotides are TGCGCCAGCAGCCAAGACCGAACCCCGGTTCCGTCGTCGAGGGAGCAGTACTTC. Translation gives CASSQDRTPVPSSREQYF.